This T cell receptor (beta chain) was observed in a study of radiotherapy plus CTLA-4 blockade in lung cancer. CDR3 length equals 14 residues. The V end was cut by 6 bases, the J end by 4 bases, with 14 bases between. The germline V gene has CDR1 MGHDK and CDR2 SYGVNS. Ipilimumab-mediated CTLA-4 blockade plus focal radiation was given to patients having chemo-refractory metastatic non-small-cell lung cancer. Remarks on this clone: Other DNA sequences in this sample translate to the same CDR3.

This table comes from immunoSEQ multiplex PCR, and its TCRdb copy is limited to in-frame clones, with some not included. Among 90,000 or so clones, 70% to 90% were seen once, and the ten largest hold about 2%. Sequences were derived from peripheral blood, sampled from a patient treated with radiotherapy plus ipilimumab. The rearrangement joins TRBV25-1 to TRBJ2-3; no clear D gene. The sequence was collected from a human donor with non-small cell lung cancer who had a partial response to radiotherapy plus ipilimumab. The CDR3 loop reads CASRDPLGPDTQYF. CDR3 DNA sequence: TGTGCCAGCAGAGACCCTTTGGGCCCAGATACGCAGTATTTT.